The rows below give T cell receptor beta chains drawn from one sample of a study of identical twins. TCRdb reprocessed the 5' RACE reads via MiXCR and lists one record per CDR3 protein. The sample carries fewer than 650,000 distinct CDR3 sequences, about 7% recorded once. This same sample was also taken into another study, of yellow fever vaccine responses in identical twins.

The specimen was PBMCs. Source of these receptors: a woman aged 18 to 35 in good health. The CDR3 runs from the conserved cysteine through the conserved F or W. Each record gives: CDR3 DNA, CDR3 protein, V gene, J gene, clone size, D gene. D genes are given only for firm matches. Clone size is stated in some rows and not others, as once, few, many or a class when expanded.

TGTGCCAGCAGCGGGCCTGCGGGAGGGAACACCGGGGAGCTGTTTTTT	CASSGPAGGNTGELFF	TRBV6-2/TRBV6-3	TRBJ2-2	few	TRBD2
TGTGCCACCTCGGGGATAGTGGGGGAGACCCAGTACTTC	CATSGIVGETQYF	TRBV10-3	TRBJ2-5	many	NA
TGCAGTGGAGACAGGGTCTACAATGAGCAGTTCTTC	CSGDRVYNEQFF	TRBV20-1	TRBJ2-1	NA	TRBD1
TGTGCCTGCAGCCTGGGGCAGTCCTTCTCTGGGGCCAACGTCCTGACTTTC	CACSLGQSFSGANVLTF	TRBV3-1	TRBJ2-6	NA	NA
TGCGCCAGCAGCCCCGGGATCGGAATAAGTGGCTACACCTTC	CASSPGIGISGYTF	TRBV5-1	TRBJ1-2	NA	NA
TGTGCCAGCAGGCCCACGGGGGGCACAGATACGCAGTATTTT	CASRPTGGTDTQYF	TRBV5-5	TRBJ2-3	NA	NA
TGTGCCAGTAGTTTTTCCGGGACTAGCGGGAGGAATGAGCAGTTCTTC	CASSFSGTSGRNEQFF	TRBV19	TRBJ2-1	NA	TRBD2
TGTGCCAGCAGCTTAGCTAGTGTTCCCTACAATGAGCAGTTCTTC	CASSLASVPYNEQFF	TRBV5-5	TRBJ2-1	NA	NA
TGTGCCAGCAGTTACAGGCAGCATCAAGAGACCCAGTACTTC	CASSYRQHQETQYF	TRBV6-5	TRBJ2-5	few	NA
TGCAGTGCTCCTGGGACAGGTGGGGATGAAAAACTGTTTTTT	CSAPGTGGDEKLFF	TRBV20-1	TRBJ1-4	NA	TRBD1
TGTGCCAGCAGTTTCAGACAGGCTAATGAAAAACTGTTTTTT	CASSFRQANEKLFF	TRBV12-3/TRBV12-4	TRBJ1-4	many	NA
TGTGCCAGCAGCGTAGATAAGGCCACCGGGGAGCTGTTTTTT	CASSVDKATGELFF	TRBV11-3	TRBJ2-2	NA	NA
TGTGCCAGCAGCTTAGGGTGGGGGTACGGAGCTTTCTTT	CASSLGWGYGAFF	TRBV7-2	TRBJ1-1	NA	NA
TGCGCCAGCAGCTTGACAGACGCCTACACAGATACGCAGTATTTT	CASSLTDAYTDTQYF	TRBV5-1	TRBJ2-3	few	NA
TGCAGTGCTGGATTTGACAGGGGGCAAGGCGAGCAGTACTTC	CSAGFDRGQGEQYF	TRBV20-1	TRBJ2-7	NA	TRBD1
TGCGCCAGCAGCTTGGAGGTCAGGGGTGGCACTGAAGCTTTCTTT	CASSLEVRGGTEAFF	TRBV5-1	TRBJ1-1	few	NA
TGCAGCGTTGATTCCCGAAAGGGGGAAATCTTC	CSVDSRKGEIF	TRBV29-1	TRBJ2-1	NA	NA
TGTGCCATCAGTGATGGGTATAGCACAGATACGCAGTATTTT	CAISDGYSTDTQYF	TRBV10-3	TRBJ2-3	few	NA
TGTGCCAGCACCGGACATCCGAACACTGAAGCTTTCTTT	CASTGHPNTEAFF	TRBV2	TRBJ1-1	few	NA
TGTGCCACTCAGGAGTACAATGAGCAGTTCTTC	CATQEYNEQFF	TRBV10-3	TRBJ2-1	many	NA
TGTGCCAGCAACTACCCGGGACGGACCACAGATACGCAGTATTTT	CASNYPGRTTDTQYF	TRBV5-5	TRBJ2-3	many	NA
TGTGCCAGCAGCCAAGATAGCGGCCTAGCGGGGACAGATACGCAGTATTTT	CASSQDSGLAGTDTQYF	TRBV14	TRBJ2-3	NA	TRBD2
TGTGCCAGCAGCCCCTACAGGGATACTAATGAAAAACTGTTTTTT	CASSPYRDTNEKLFF	TRBV3-1	TRBJ1-4	NA	NA
TGCGCCAGCAGCTTGATGGAGGTAGATTCACCCCTCCACTTT	CASSLMEVDSPLHF	TRBV5-1	TRBJ1-6	NA	NA
TGCAGTGCTAGAGGGGGAGCCGAAGAAGCTTTCTTT	CSARGGAEEAFF	TRBV20-1	TRBJ1-1	many	NA
TGTGCCAGCAGTTTAGCGGCAGGGTGGGAGCAGTACTTC	CASSLAAGWEQYF	TRBV12-3/TRBV12-4	TRBJ2-7	few	NA
TGCAGTGCTTACGACCGAGGGAACGGGGGAAACACCATATATTTT	CSAYDRGNGGNTIYF	TRBV20-1	TRBJ1-3	NA	NA
TGTGCCAGCATAGAACCCCCGGCCAATGAGCAGTTCTTC	CASIEPPANEQFF	TRBV12-3/TRBV12-4	TRBJ2-1	many	NA
TGTGCCAGTAGTATAACGCGGAAACGGAATGAGCAGTTCTTC	CASSITRKRNEQFF	TRBV19	TRBJ2-1	NA	NA
TGTGCCACCAGCAGGGACAGGCAAGCCGGGGAGCTGTTTTTT	CATSRDRQAGELFF	TRBV15	TRBJ2-2	many	TRBD1
TGTGCCAGCACACGGGGGAAAGTCGATGAGCAGTTCTTC	CASTRGKVDEQFF	TRBV6-6	TRBJ2-1	few	NA
TGTGCCAGCAGACCCTCCCATGGGCACAATGAGCAGTTCTTC	CASRPSHGHNEQFF	TRBV28	TRBJ2-1	many	NA
TGCAGTGCTAGAGCCGAGACTAACTATGGCTACACCTTC	CSARAETNYGYTF	TRBV20-1	TRBJ1-2	few	NA
TGTGCCAGCAGCACGCTTGGGTGGGGGCGAAACACTGAAGCTTTCTTT	CASSTLGWGRNTEAFF	TRBV12-3/TRBV12-4	TRBJ1-1	few	NA
TGTGCCAGCAGTGAAGGAGTGGGGAAGCAGCCCCAGCATTTT	CASSEGVGKQPQHF	TRBV2	TRBJ1-5	few	NA